These 11 T cell receptor beta chains originate from one sample sequenced in a study of CD4 and CD8 cells across lung adenocarcinoma regions (dated by TCRdb to 2016 to 2018). Libraries were constructed by PCR. The sequencer was a HiSeq X Ten. TCRdb's own reprocessing of the public reads used fastp at Q25 and MiXCR and kept productive beta chains. Records with the same CDR3 protein are collapsed into one entry carrying the most frequent genes and DNA. The sample includes tens of thousands of distinct CDR3 sequences, with less than 70% observed a single time. About 22% of the sample belongs to the ten largest clones. The sample taken for sequencing was CD8+ T cells from the center of a lung tumor. The cell subset or site label on this specimen signifies: tumor center region. The receptor set was obtained from a female donor with lung adenocarcinoma. The CD4 and CD8 labels of this study may be unreliable.

The sample holds many counts of this clonotype. The chain has TRBV4-1 and TRBJ2-1; perhaps D is TRBD1 or TRBD2 (5 bases each). This CDR3 is 16 amino acids long. With 5 bases removed from V and 8 bases from J, the gap between germline ends came to 22 bases. The germline gives CDR1 MGHRA, CDR2 YSYEKL. DNA of the CDR3: TGCGCCAGCAGCTCGCCCCTCCCCCAACGGGGCGATGAGCAGTTCTTC. Residues: CASSSPLPQRGDEQFF.

This chain joins TRBV27 and TRBJ2-2; 13 bases align to TRBD2. Trimming cost V 10 bases and J 16 bases; bases outside gene matches: 24. CDR3 length: 17 amino acids. Germline values: CDR1 MNHEY, CDR2 SMNVEV (reference sequence). CDR3 DNA: TGTGCCACCCGGCGGGGACTAGCGGGGACGAGCACAGAGACGCAGTTTTTT. Residues: CATRRGLAGTSTETQFF.

The rearrangement uses TRBV27 and TRBJ2-5; 8 positions match TRBD2. Germline-derived CDR1 and CDR2 are MNHEY and SMNVEV (reference sequence). The CDR3 length is 15 residues. In DNA, the CDR3 is TGTGGCGGGGGGCAGCGGGTCCGACACCAAGAGACCCAGTACTTC. It specifies CGGGQRVRHQETQYF.

This clonotype was seen only once. Sequence at one end of the junction differs from germline and may be a read error. The rearrangement links TRBV7-8 to TRBJ2-3, with a tentative D call TRBD1 (5 bases). Germline V lookup: CDR1 SGHVS, CDR2 FQNEAQ. The CDR3 has 15 amino acids. CDR3 sequence (DNA): TGTGCCAGCAGCTTGGGGCTGTGGGGCAAAGATACGCAGTACTTT. Translation gives CASSLGLWGKDTQYF.

This clonotype was detected a few times. The chain couples TRBV11-2 to TRBJ2-1, with TRBD2 matching 9 bases. The CDR3 extends over 14 amino acids. Germline V gives CDR1 SGHAT, CDR2 FQNNGV. The V segment lost 5 bases and the J segment 8 bases; nucleotides outside the gene matches: 7. CDR3 nucleotide sequence: TGTGCCAGCAGCCTGGCCGGGACTAGCTATGAGCAGTTCTTC. It specifies CASSLAGTSYEQFF.

This clonotype was counted many times. The J gene is TRBJ2-1, the V gene TRBV6-1; 10 nucleotides agree with TRBD2. J lost 2 bases, V lost 5 bases, and 3 bases had no gene match. This CDR3 spans 15 amino acids. Germline values: CDR1 MNHNS, CDR2 SASEGT. The DNA of the CDR3 is TGTGCCAGCAGTCTAGCGGGAGCAGCCTACAATGAGCAGTTCTTC. This translates into CASSLAGAAYNEQFF.

This clonotype appeared once. The CDR3 nucleotides read TGTGCCAGCAGCCCCCGGGGGGTGTCCAGACGAACAGATACGCAGTATTTT. It encodes CASSPRGVSRRTDTQYF. J is TRBJ2-3 and V is TRBV11-1; 7 nucleotides align to TRBD2. After removal of 5 bases from V and 3 bases from J, the junction contained 14 bases not matched to a gene. The CDR3 totals 17 residues. Germline CDR1 reads SGHAT; CDR2 reads FQDESV (reference sequence).

A word on this clonotype: Germline is not matched at one junction end, which may reflect a read error. The DNA for the CDR3 is TGTGCCAGCGGGGACTGGGACGATGAGACCCAGTATTTC. It specifies CASGDWDDETQYF. The genes are TRBV6-1 and TRBJ2-3, with a tentative D call TRBD2 (6 bases). The CDR3 covers 13 residues. Germline loops: CDR1 MNHNS, CDR2 SASEGT.

The J gene is TRBJ1-1, the V gene TRBV4-1, with 7 bases fitting TRBD1. There are 15 residues in the CDR3. V lost 3 bases, J lost 4 bases, and 8 bases stayed unmatched. CDR1 and CDR2 from the germline V gene are MGHRA and YSYEKL. The CDR3 here is CASSQGQLDRTEAFF. The CDR3 DNA follows: TGCGCCAGCAGCCAGGGACAGTTGGACCGCACTGAAGCTTTCTTT.

This clonotype was counted only a few times. The rearrangement uses TRBV6-1 and TRBJ1-3, with TRBD1 matching 8 bases. V lost 2 bases and J lost 5; bases outside the gene matches: 11. Per germline, CDR1 MNHNS and CDR2 SASEGT. The CDR3 runs 17 residues. The CDR3 DNA follows: TGTGCCAGCAGTGAAAGATATGGACAGGGCGGGCGAAACACCATATATTTT. The encoded protein is CASSERYGQGGRNTIYF.

This clonotype was seen a few times. The chain carries TRBV10-1 and TRBJ2-5; D may be TRBD2 (5 bases). The CDR3 spans 13 residues. Trimming removed 10 bases at V and 5 bases at J, with 17 bases between. The V gene's germline CDR1 is WNHNN and CDR2 SYGVQD (reference sequence). CDR3 residues: CATSVPGSETQYF. Written as DNA, the CDR3 is TGCGCCACCTCAGTCCCGGGGAGCGAGACCCAGTACTTC.